Presented here are 3 T cell receptor beta chains from one specimen sequenced in a study of blood T cells in healthy people across ages. For the second PCR, which ran for about 7 to 11 cycles, a sample-barcoded 5' primer and a J-beta primer mix were used. TCRdb processed the 5' RACE reads anew with MiXCR; each CDR3 protein has one entry. The data hold hundreds of thousands of distinct CDR3 sequences, with roughly three fifths observed a single time. Sequencing was performed on blood. Source of these receptors: a man in his forties in good health.

The chain has TRBV7-2 and TRBJ2-5, with 8 bases aligning to TRBD1. The germline CDR1 and CDR2 sequences are SGHTA and FQGNSA. With 6 bases clipped from V and 5 bases from J, the junction kept 14 bases outside the gene matches. The CDR3 loop spans 16 amino acids. In DNA form, the CDR3 reads TGTGCCAGCAGGTTCGCGACTACAGGGGGTGGTGAGACCCAGTACTTC. It specifies CASRFATTGGGETQYF.

The chain carries TRBV7-8 and TRBJ2-2; D not resolved. CDR1 and CDR2 (germline): SGHVS, FQNEAQ. The CDR3 is made up of 15 amino acids. V lost 3 bases and J 0 bases, leaving 8 bases between the germline ends. CDR3 loop: CASSLVGPNTGELFF. The CDR3 DNA is TGTGCCAGCAGCTTGGTGGGCCCGAACACCGGGGAGCTGTTTTTT.

The chain couples TRBV7-2 to TRBJ1-5, with D possibly matching TRBD1 (5 bases). Germline V gene data show CDR1 as SGHTA and CDR2 as FQGNSA. The CDR3 length is 15 residues. The V gene lost 1 base and the J gene lost 4 bases, with 11 bases spanning the gap. CDR3 nucleotides: TGTGCCAGCAGCTTAGGCCGGGGCCGTAATCAGCCCCAGCATTTT. Amino acids: CASSLGRGRNQPQHF.